Listed here are 22 T cell receptor beta chains from one sample, sequenced in a study of blood T cell repertoires in COVID-19. The method was immunoSEQ multiplex PCR; TCRdb's version includes in-frame clones alone and lacks a portion of them. The sample includes over 200,000 clones, approximately 86% of them seen just once. Sequencing used PBMCs or T cells enriched from blood (not recorded which). The source is a woman aged 25 to 39 who had been exposed to COVID-19.

The chain uses TRBV19 and TRBJ2-7, with 8 bases matching TRBD1. Germline V lookup: CDR1 LNHDA, CDR2 SQIVND (reference sequence). After removal of 5 bases from V and 4 bases from J, the junction contained 7 bases not matched to a gene. The CDR3 is made up of 14 amino acids. The CDR3 loop reads CASSFGTGNYEQYF. CDR3 bases: TGTGCCAGTAGTTTCGGGACAGGCAATTACGAGCAGTACTTC.

The V gene is TRBV11-3, the J gene TRBJ2-7; TRBD1 matches at 7 bases. J gave up 0 bases and V 5 bases, and 13 bases lay outside the gene matches. CDR3 length: 17 amino acids. CDR1 and CDR2 from the germline V gene are SGHNT and YENEEA. The CDR3 here is CASSPNTGDEGSYEQYF. CDR3 sequence (DNA): TGTGCCAGCAGCCCGAACACAGGGGATGAGGGCTCCTACGAGCAGTACTTC.

This clone appeared once. The chain links TRBV30 to TRBJ2-7, with a tentative D call TRBD2 (5 bases). Germline V gene data show CDR1 as GTSNPN and CDR2 as SVGIG (reference sequence). The CDR3 totals 11 residues. V lost 2 bases, J lost 4 bases, and 6 bases lay in between. The chain's CDR3 is CAWSPGYEQYF. For the CDR3, the DNA is TGTGCCTGGAGTCCGGGGTACGAGCAGTACTTC.

This sequence joins TRBV25-1 and TRBJ2-7; 8 nucleotides agree with TRBD1. Germline-derived CDR1 and CDR2 are MGHDK and SYGVNS. The CDR3 has 14 amino acids. The J segment lost 5 bases and the V segment lost 2 bases, leaving 5 bases of the junction unmatched. In nucleotides, the CDR3 is TGTGCCAGCAGTGAACTGGACAGGGTCAACGAGCAGTACTTC. Protein product: CASSELDRVNEQYF.

The V and J genes are TRBV27 and TRBJ2-1; D is perhaps TRBD1 (6 bases). Germline assignment: CDR1 MNHEY and CDR2 SMNVEV (reference sequence). The CDR3 extends over 14 amino acids. V was cut by 1 base and J by 6 bases, with 10 bases left in between. CDR3 loop: CASSLWGLFNEQFF. In nucleotides, the CDR3 is TGTGCCAGCAGTTTATGGGGGCTCTTCAATGAGCAGTTCTTC.

This chain links TRBV5-1 with TRBJ2-7, with D perhaps matching TRBD1 (5 bases). CDR3 length equals 12 residues. The V end was cut by 4 bases, the J end by 5 bases, with 10 bases between. Germline assignment: CDR1 SGHRS and CDR2 YFSETQ. The CDR3 region has the DNA TGCGCCAGCAGCCTCAGGGTCGACGAGCAGTACTTC. It is translated as CASSLRVDEQYF.

The sample holds one count of this clone. The V gene is TRBV29-1, the J gene TRBJ1-2; tentatively, D is TRBD1 (5 bases). V was trimmed by 7 bases and J by 8 bases, leaving 20 bases between them. CDR1 SQVTM and CDR2 ANQGSEA come from the germline V gene. The CDR3 covers 13 residues. CDR3 in amino acids: CSESSDKLRGYTF. Written as DNA, the CDR3 is TGCAGCGAATCCTCGGACAAACTGAGAGGCTACACCTTC.

CDR3 DNA: TGTGCCACCAGTGATCTTGGGACAGCCTCCTACAATGAGCAGTTCTTC. Translating gives CATSDLGTASYNEQFF. The chain joins TRBV24-1 to TRBJ2-1, with 7 bases identical to TRBD1. With 3 bases clipped from V and 0 bases from J, the junction kept 4 bases outside the gene matches. The CDR3 is 16 residues long. CDR1 and CDR2 (germline): KGHDR, SFDVKD.

The chain employs TRBV9 and TRBJ2-3, with 8 bases identical to TRBD2. CDR1 is SGDLS, CDR2 YYNGEE, per germline. J lost 0 bases, V lost 0 bases, and 6 bases had no gene match. The CDR3 covers 17 residues. The CDR3 DNA is TGTGCCAGCAGCGTAGTCGGGTCGGGGGGGAGCACAGATACGCAGTATTTT. It codes for CASSVVGSGGSTDTQYF. The whole variable domain, filled in from reference TRBV9 and TRBJ2-3, reads DSGVTQTPKHLITATGQRVTLRCSPRSGDLSVYWYQQSLDQGLQFLIQYYNGEERAKGNILERFSAQQFPDLHSELNLSSLELGDSALYFCASSVVGSGGSTDTQYFGPGTRLTVL.

This clone was seen more than once but under ten times. The chain combines TRBV5-1 with TRBJ2-1; 14 bases align to TRBD2. V was pared by 5 bases and J by 5 bases, with 6 bases of the junction left unmatched. This CDR3 spans 16 amino acids. The V gene's germline CDR1 is SGHRS and CDR2 YFSETQ. The CDR3 loop is CASSPTSGGDHNEQFF. CDR3 sequence (DNA): TGCGCCAGCAGTCCGACTAGCGGGGGGGACCACAATGAGCAGTTCTTC.

This chain joins TRBV11-2 and TRBJ1-5, with unresolved D. Germline V CDR1 and CDR2: SGHAT, FQNNGV. CDR3 length: 15 amino acids. V lost 0 bases and J 3 bases, leaving 9 bases between the germline ends. CDR3 sequence (DNA): TGTGCCAGCAGCTTAGAGGGGAGCGTCAATCAGCCCCAGCATTTT. This encodes CASSLEGSVNQPQHF.

The chain recombines TRBV5-1 with TRBJ1-6; D remains ambiguous. Germline V gives CDR1 SGHRS, CDR2 YFSETQ. V lost 1 base and J 0 bases, leaving 14 bases between the germline ends. The CDR3 extends over 18 amino acids. The CDR3 protein is CASSLYQLGSSYNSPLHF. In nucleotides, the CDR3 is TGCGCCAGCAGCTTGTACCAGTTAGGGAGCTCCTATAATTCACCCCTCCACTTT.

The chain links TRBV29-1 to TRBJ1-5; no clear D gene. This CDR3 comprises 13 residues. Germline CDR1 is SQVTM and CDR2 is ANQGSEA. The V end lost 4 bases, the J end lost 4 bases, and 11 bases lay between the germline ends. CDR3 sequence: CSVVAQKNQPQHF. The CDR3 bases are TGCAGCGTTGTGGCCCAGAAGAATCAGCCCCAGCATTTT.

This clone was seen only once. The rearrangement links TRBV9 to TRBJ2-1; 10 positions match TRBD2. The J segment lost 5 bases and the V segment lost 0 bases, leaving 8 bases of the junction unmatched. The CDR3 is 17 amino acids. Germline CDR1 reads SGDLS; CDR2 reads YYNGEE. The CDR3 nucleotides are TGTGCCAGCAGCGTAGATGCAGCGGGGGGGCCCCACAATGAGCAGTTCTTC. It translates to CASSVDAAGGPHNEQFF.

The V gene is TRBV5-1, the J gene TRBJ1-1; no clear D. Germline V lookup: CDR1 SGHRS, CDR2 YFSETQ. V shed 2 bases and J shed 0 bases, with 17 bases lying between them. The CDR3 contains 17 residues. As DNA, the CDR3 is TGCGCCAGCAGCTTTTACGGGAGGACGGAATTGAACACTGAAGCTTTCTTT. Amino acid sequence: CASSFYGRTELNTEAFF.

This sequence joins TRBV2 and TRBJ1-5, with TRBD1 as a possible D gene (6 bases). This CDR3 is built from 14 residues. Germline V gene lookup returns CDR1 SNHLY and CDR2 FYNNEI. The V end lost 2 bases, the J end lost 5 bases, and 10 bases lay between the germline ends. The CDR3 loop reads CASSESGTYQPQHF. Here the CDR3 DNA reads TGTGCCAGCAGTGAATCGGGGACATATCAGCCCCAGCATTTT.

This clone was observed once. The chain is built from TRBV5-1 and TRBJ1-1, with a tentative D call TRBD1 (5 bases). The CDR3 totals 16 residues. CDR1 SGHRS and CDR2 YFSETQ come from the germline V gene. The V gene lost 5 bases and the J gene lost 4 bases, with 21 bases spanning the gap. CDR3 loop: CASSPDSGGIGTEAFF. DNA for the CDR3: TGCGCCAGCAGTCCGGACTCGGGGGGGATCGGCACTGAAGCTTTCTTT.

This sequence joins TRBV29-1 and TRBJ1-4, with TRBD1 identical over 8 bases. V lost 3 bases, J lost 5 bases, and 8 bases stayed unmatched. CDR1 is SQVTM, CDR2 ANQGSEA, per germline. This CDR3 has 15 residues. The CDR3 coding sequence is TGCAGCGTTGACATCGGCAGGACAGGGAATGAAAAACTGTTTTTT. This gives the protein CSVDIGRTGNEKLFF.

The gene calls are TRBV10-3 and TRBJ2-5; TRBD2 might be the D (6 bases). V was trimmed by 4 bases and J by 5 bases, leaving 8 bases between them. This CDR3 contains 12 residues. Per the germline V gene, CDR1 is ENHRY and CDR2 is SYGVKD. CDR3 nucleotide sequence: TGTGCCATCAGTGCCGGAGGGGAGACCCAGTACTTC. Its translation: CAISAGGETQYF.

The chain links TRBV10-2 to TRBJ1-6, with TRBD1 identical over 9 bases. Unmatched junction bases numbered 12, after V lost 6 bases and J lost 9 bases. Germline values: CDR1 WSHSY, CDR2 SAAADI. This CDR3 region has 16 residues. This CDR3 reads CASRHSGTGIGSPLHF. The CDR3 DNA sequence: TGCGCCAGCAGACACTCCGGGACAGGGATCGGTTCACCCCTCCACTTT.

The chain couples TRBV9 to TRBJ2-7, with a possible D match to TRBD1 (6 bases). The CDR3 is 13 amino acids. The germline gives CDR1 SGDLS, CDR2 YYNGEE. The V gene lost 3 bases and the J gene lost 2 bases, with 9 bases spanning the gap. The CDR3 nucleotides are TGTGCCAGCAGCGGGGACATTACCTACGAGCAGTACTTC. Its translation is CASSGDITYEQYF.

Only a few counts were recorded for this clone. The chain combines TRBV6-5 with TRBJ1-6; 8 nucleotides agree with TRBD1. Trimming removed 5 bases from V and 7 bases from J; junction bases left unmatched: 4. Germline lookup yields CDR1 MNHEY and CDR2 SVGAGI. The CDR3 sequence is 14 residues long. CDR3 amino acids: CASSRTGLNSPLHF. DNA for the CDR3: TGTGCCAGCAGTCGGACAGGGCTCAATTCACCCCTCCACTTT.